One and the same sample provided the 11 T cell receptor beta chains below, sequenced in a study of cytomegalovirus exposure and HLA in healthy donors. PCR used 60 Vbeta primers and 13 Jbeta primers. Here immunoSEQ multiplex PCR was the method, and the copy in TCRdb shows in-frame clones only, minus some. Here the sample spans roughly 190,000 clones, over 75% being singletons. The sample taken for sequencing was PBMCs. Receptor source: a man aged 45-65 years in good health and CMV-seronegative.

The chain couples TRBV19 to TRBJ1-6; D call uncertain. Looked up from germline, CDR1 is LNHDA and CDR2 is SQIVND (reference sequence). The CDR3 sequence is 14 residues long. V lost 7 bases, J lost 5 bases, and 12 bases lay in between. CDR3 protein: CASTAGKHNSPLHF. For the CDR3, the DNA is TGTGCCAGTACAGCCGGGAAACATAATTCACCCCTCCACTTT.

Comment on this clone: The junction departs from the called germline gene at one end, perhaps through a read error. The V call is TRBV7-9, the J call TRBJ1-2; D uncertain. CDR1 and CDR2 (germline): SEHNR, FQNEAQ (reference sequence). The CDR3 consists of 13 residues. The CDR3 coding sequence is TGTGTCAGCAGATCGGTCCCTCACTATGGCTACACCTTC. Amino acids: CVSRSVPHYGYTF. The whole variable domain, filled in from reference TRBV7-9 and TRBJ1-2, reads DTGVSQNPRHKITKRGQNVTFRCDPISEHNRLYWYRQTLGQGPEFLTYFQNEAQLEKSRLLSDRFSAERPKGSFSTLEIQRTEQGDSAMYLCVSRSVPHYGYTFGSGTRLTVV.

This clone showed up just a few times. The chain recombines TRBV5-6 with TRBJ2-7; 7 positions agree with TRBD2. This CDR3 spans 14 amino acids. V dropped 2 bases and J dropped 2; count of bases not matched to a gene: 4. Germline assignment: CDR1 SGHDT and CDR2 YYEEEE. In DNA, the CDR3 is TGTGCCAGCAGCTTAAGCGGGGATCCCTACGAGCAGTACTTC. It codes for CASSLSGDPYEQYF.

The chain combines TRBV5-8 with TRBJ2-2; TRBD1 matches at 12 bases. J was trimmed by 4 bases and V by 8 bases; bases with no gene match: 12. The CDR3 has 17 residues. Germline V gene data show CDR1 as SGHTS and CDR2 as YDEGEE. The CDR3 reads CARAGTGGIPGTGELFF. CDR3 coding DNA: TGTGCCAGAGCGGGGACAGGGGGCATTCCAGGCACCGGGGAGCTGTTTTTT.

The genes are TRBV19 and TRBJ1-3; TRBD1 matches at 8 bases. The trim removed 7 bases at V and 4 bases at J, leaving 9 bases unmatched. Germline V gene sequence: CDR1 LNHDA, CDR2 SQIVND (reference sequence). The CDR3 sequence is 15 residues long. The DNA for the CDR3 is TGTGCCAGTATTCCAAGGACAGGGCCGGGAAACACCATATATTTT. Translated: CASIPRTGPGNTIYF.

V usage is TRBV29-1 and J usage is TRBJ2-3; 7 bases fit TRBD2. The CDR3 is 13 residues long. The germline CDR1 and CDR2 sequences are SQVTM and ANQGSEA. V gave up 8 bases and J gave up 5 bases; unmatched junction bases: 10. Here the CDR3 DNA reads TGCAGCACCACCGGGGAGGGGAGAGATACGCAGTATTTT. It yields the protein CSTTGEGRDTQYF.

DNA of the CDR3: TGTGCCAGCAGCGTAGGAGTTGGTATGGGGGGGGGAGGGAGCACAGATACGCAGTATTTT. As protein: CASSVGVGMGGGGSTDTQYF. The chain couples TRBV9 to TRBJ2-3; 7 bases are shared with TRBD2. After removal of 0 bases from V and 0 bases from J, the junction contained 16 bases not matched to a gene. CDR3 length equals 20 residues. Germline assignment: CDR1 SGDLS and CDR2 YYNGEE.

About this clone: Relative to the germline gene, one junction end is altered; a read error may explain this. The chain uses TRBV18 and TRBJ1-1, with TRBD1 as a possible D gene (5 bases). The CDR3 covers 12 residues. Germline CDR1 KGHSH, CDR2 LQKENI. The CDR3 sequence: CATSTGNTEAFF. CDR3 DNA: TGTGCCACCTCAACAGGGAACACTGAAGCTTTCTTT.

The V and J genes are TRBV7-7 and TRBJ2-1; D is undetermined. Trimming cost V 1 base and J 5 bases, with 6 bases left between them. Germline CDR1 and CDR2: SSHAT and FNYEAQ (reference sequence). The CDR3 is made up of 13 amino acids. The CDR3 is CASSLDRNNEQFF. The CDR3 nucleotides read TGTGCCAGCAGCTTAGACAGAAACAATGAGCAGTTCTTC.

V and J are TRBV5-3 and TRBJ2-2; 8 bases align to TRBD1. TRBV5-3 is sorted into the ORF group, with uncertain function. The CDR3 sequence is 17 residues long. The junction had 12 bases not matched to a gene; V was cut back by 2 bases and J by 6 bases. The CDR3 loop is CARSFYGTGDNAGELFF. CDR3 nucleotide sequence: TGTGCCAGAAGCTTCTACGGGACAGGAGACAATGCCGGGGAGCTGTTTTTT.

CDR3 loop: CASSLEQGVTEAFF. In DNA, the CDR3 is TGTGCCAGCAGCCTGGAACAGGGCGTAACTGAAGCTTTCTTT. This sequence joins TRBV5-4 and TRBJ1-1, with D possibly TRBD1 on 6 matching bases. Germline V gene sequence: CDR1 SGHNT, CDR2 YYREEE (reference sequence). The CDR3 totals 14 residues. V was shortened by 4 bases and J by 5 bases, with 15 bases between the two germline ends.